The rows below give T cell receptor beta chains drawn from one sample of a study of blood T cell repertoires in COVID-19. Sequencing was performed with immunoSEQ multiplex PCR; in TCRdb, only in-frame clones are kept and a portion is missing. Among 120,000 to 150,000 clones listed, about 89% were seen once. Sequencing was performed on peripheral blood. The receptors shown here come from a man older than 75 with acute or convalescent COVID-19. Each CDR3 is given with its conserved first and last residue. The D gene is left open where the match is weak. Part of the rows lack a size; the others show once, few, many or a class for expanded clones.

j_call clone_size v_call cdr3_length d_call cdr3_aa cdr3_nt
TRBJ1-5 once TRBV19 15 . CASSIGGAVGQPQHF TGTGCCAGTAGTATTGGGGGCGCGGTTGGTCAGCCCCAGCATTTT
TRBJ1-1 . TRBV6-5 14 . CASSYEQGNTEAFF TGTGCCAGCAGTTACGAGCAGGGGAACACTGAAGCTTTCTTT
TRBJ1-1 . TRBV5-1 15 . CASRDQTGINTEAFF TGCGCCAGCAGGGACCAGACAGGAATAAACACTGAAGCTTTCTTT
TRBJ1-3 . TRBV7-9 13 . CASSLYSGNTIYF TGTGCCAGCAGCTTATATTCTGGAAACACCATATATTTT
TRBJ1-4 . TRBV10-3 14 TRBD1 CAISEGTVNEKLFF TGTGCCATCAGTGAGGGGACAGTTAATGAAAAACTGTTTTTT
TRBJ2-5 . TRBV7-6 14 . CASSLGVFEETQYF TGTGCCAGCAGCCTCGGGGTTTTTGAGGAGACCCAGTACTTC
TRBJ1-2 . TRBV9 17 TRBD1 CASTNVVSGQGSYGYTF TGTGCCAGCACCAACGTAGTATCGGGACAGGGTTCCTATGGCTACACCTTC
TRBJ1-5 . TRBV3-1/TRBV3-2 16 TRBD1 CASSQSDRGINQPQHF TGTGCCAGCAGCCAATCGGACAGGGGTATTAATCAGCCCCAGCATTTT
TRBJ1-2 . TRBV3-1/TRBV3-2 15 . CASSHSSKGDGGYTF TGTGCCAGCAGCCATTCAAGTAAAGGGGATGGAGGCTACACCTTC
TRBJ2-2 . TRBV5-1 15 TRBD1 CASSLGQGVTGELFF TGCGCCAGCAGCTTGGGACAGGGGGTAACCGGGGAGCTGTTTTTT
TRBJ2-5 . TRBV7-2 13 TRBD2 CASSLVREETQYF TGTGCCAGCAGCTTAGTGCGGGAGGAGACCCAGTACTTC
TRBJ2-7 once TRBV6-5 15 . CASSSPAARDYEQYF TGTGCCAGCAGTTCACCGGCGGCAAGAGACTACGAGCAGTACTTC
TRBJ1-1 . TRBV30 16 TRBD1 CAWSRTGRGWGTEAFF TGTGCCTGGAGTAGGACAGGGAGGGGATGGGGCACTGAAGCTTTCTTT
TRBJ2-1 . TRBV10-2 15 TRBD1 CASSEAGGPYNEQFF TGCGCCAGCAGTGAAGCAGGGGGTCCCTACAATGAGCAGTTCTTC
TRBJ1-4 . TRBV21-1 14 . CASSKQGALTKLFF TGTGCCAGCAGCAAACAGGGGGCGCTTACAAAACTGTTTTTT
TRBJ1-2 . TRBV29-1 16 TRBD1 CSVDGAWTGGLYGYTF TGCAGCGTTGACGGTGCTTGGACAGGGGGCCTCTATGGCTACACCTTC
TRBJ2-4 . TRBV2 16 TRBD1 CASSSGQGLAKNIQYF TGTGCCAGCAGCAGCGGACAGGGGCTGGCCAAAAACATTCAGTACTTC
TRBJ2-3 . TRBV5-1 17 . CASAPNPGLSRTDTQYF TGCGCCAGCGCTCCGAATCCAGGGTTGTCCCGCACAGATACGCAGTATTTT
TRBJ1-3 . TRBV9 14 . CASSAMTDGNTIYF TGTGCCAGCAGCGCAATGACAGATGGAAACACCATATATTTT
TRBJ2-1 . TRBV9 16 TRBD2 CASSVGPAGGPGEQFF TGTGCCAGCAGCGTAGGCCCAGCGGGAGGGCCAGGTGAGCAGTTCTTC
TRBJ1-3 . TRBV27 15 TRBD1 CASRRTGDSGNTIYF TGTGCCAGCAGGCGGACAGGGGACTCTGGAAACACCATATATTTT
TRBJ1-3 . TRBV5-1 16 . CASSQTGIEVGNTIYF TGCGCCAGCAGCCAAACAGGAATCGAAGTTGGAAACACCATATATTTT
TRBJ1-2 few TRBV5-4 15 . CASSLFFDGAYGYTF TGTGCCAGCAGCTTGTTCTTCGACGGAGCCTATGGCTACACCTTC
TRBJ2-1 . TRBV6-1 15 TRBD2 CASSDGGRSLREQFF TGTGCCAGCAGTGACGGCGGGAGGTCCCTTAGAGAGCAGTTCTTC
TRBJ1-1 . TRBV7-3 19 . CASSLFPGTDPEKNTEAFF TGTGCCAGCAGCTTATTCCCGGGGACTGACCCTGAAAAGAACACTGAAGCTTTCTTT
TRBJ1-1 . TRBV5-1 14 . CASSLRRENTEAFF TGCGCCAGCAGCTTAAGGCGGGAAAACACTGAAGCTTTCTTT
TRBJ2-1 . TRBV6-5 15 TRBD2 CASSSGGLAGGEQFF TGTGCCAGCAGTTCCGGGGGACTAGCGGGAGGCGAGCAGTTCTTC
TRBJ1-6 . TRBV28 12 . CASSVQQLSLHF TGTGCCAGCAGTGTACAACAGCTTTCCCTCCACTTT
TRBJ2-4 . TRBV27 15 . CASSSPGQPVGIQYF TGTGCCAGCAGTTCTCCGGGACAACCTGTGGGCATTCAGTACTTC